Listed below are T cell receptor beta chains from one sample, sequenced in a study of T-cell memory formation after mild COVID-19. TCRdb fed the 5' RACE reads into MiXCR, producing one record per CDR3 protein. The sample holds roughly 600,000 distinct CDR3 sequences, about a sixth seen once. Source material: PBMCs or a T cell subset sorted from them (not recorded which). These receptors were collected from an adult woman who had mild COVID-19 (a few samples of this study predate the infection). Cell type and time point are not known. Each CDR3 is given with its conserved first and last residue. The D gene is left open where the match is weak. Clone size is shown for a subset of rows, as once, few, many or a class of expanded clone.

DNA	CDR3	size	V	J	D	length
TGTGCCAGCAGCCTTCTTCGCTCCTACAATGAGCAGTTCTTC	CASSLLRSYNEQFF	NA	TRBV11-2	TRBJ2-1	NA	14
TGTGCCAGCTCACCTACGTACCAAGAGACCCAGTACTTC	CASSPTYQETQYF	many	TRBV18	TRBJ2-5	NA	13
TGCAGCGTAGGGACAGCTAATCAGCCCCAGCATTTT	CSVGTANQPQHF	NA	TRBV29-1	TRBJ1-5	TRBD1	12
TGTGCCAGCAGCTTAATTCGGGCCGGGGAGCTGTTTTTT	CASSLIRAGELFF	few	TRBV7-3	TRBJ2-2	NA	13
TGCGCCAGCAGCCAAGGGCTAGCCAAAAACATTCAGTACTTC	CASSQGLAKNIQYF	NA	TRBV5-1	TRBJ2-4	NA	14
TGTGCCAGCAGTGAACGAGGGACAGGGGGCCGTCGGACTGAAGCTTTCTTT	CASSERGTGGRRTEAFF	NA	TRBV6-1	TRBJ1-1	TRBD1	17
TGTGCCAGCAGCTCCACACCGGGACTACAATACAATGAGCAGTTCTTC	CASSSTPGLQYNEQFF	NA	TRBV7-3	TRBJ2-1	TRBD2	16
TGCAGTGCGTACAGGGTAGGGAACACTGAAGCTTTCTTT	CSAYRVGNTEAFF	NA	TRBV20-1	TRBJ1-1	NA	13
TGTGCCAGCAGTTACTTCGGGGCAGAGACCCAGTACTTC	CASSYFGAETQYF	NA	TRBV6-5	TRBJ2-5	NA	13
TGTGCCAGCAGCGTTGATCAAAACTATGGCTACACCTTC	CASSVDQNYGYTF	few	TRBV9	TRBJ1-2	NA	13
TGTGCCAGTAGTACGGGACTTCGGTACGAGCAGTACTTC	CASSTGLRYEQYF	NA	TRBV19	TRBJ2-7	NA	13
TGTGCCAGCACCCCGGCGGTAGCGGGAGCCCCACGGGGGTATAAGCAGTTCTTC	CASTPAVAGAPRGYKQFF	NA	TRBV12-3/TRBV12-4	TRBJ2-1	TRBD2	18
TGCGCCAGCAGCTTGAGCTCTAGCTACTCCTACGAGCAGTACTTC	CASSLSSSYSYEQYF	many	TRBV5-1	TRBJ2-7	NA	15
TGTGCCAGCAGGCCGGGGTTGGAGACCCAGTACTTC	CASRPGLETQYF	many	TRBV6-2/TRBV6-3	TRBJ2-5	NA	12
TGCGCCAGCAGCCTGTCTGGACAGGGGGCGCGGCAAGCTTTCTTT	CASSLSGQGARQAFF	few	TRBV5-1	TRBJ1-1	TRBD1	15
TGCAGTGCAGCGCTAGCGGGGGCCAGGGGAGATACGCAGTATTTT	CSAALAGARGDTQYF	NA	TRBV20-1	TRBJ2-3	TRBD2	15
TGTGCCAGCAAAGTGGATTCCGCCTCCTACAATGAGCAGTTCTTC	CASKVDSASYNEQFF	few	TRBV6-1	TRBJ2-1	NA	15
TGTGCCAGCAGCCAAGGGGCGGGACTACGAACCAATGAGCAGTTCTTC	CASSQGAGLRTNEQFF	few	TRBV3-1	TRBJ2-1	TRBD2	16
TGTGCCAGCAGTAAAACCGGGACTAGCGTCCACGAGCAGTACTTC	CASSKTGTSVHEQYF	NA	TRBV12-3/TRBV12-4	TRBJ2-7	TRBD2	15
TGTGCCAGCAGTAACAGGAATTCGGCCGGGGAGCTGTTTTTT	CASSNRNSAGELFF	NA	TRBV27	TRBJ2-2	NA	14
TGTGCCAGCAGTCCGACAGGGAAATCCTACGAGCAGTACTTC	CASSPTGKSYEQYF	few	TRBV6-5	TRBJ2-7	TRBD1	14
TGTGCCAGCAGTCCCGAAGGCGGACTAGCGGGGGGCCAGGAGACCCAGTACTTC	CASSPEGGLAGGQETQYF	NA	TRBV6-2/TRBV6-3	TRBJ2-5	TRBD2	18
TGTGCCATCAGTGTCGCCAGGAAAGAGACCCAGTACTTC	CAISVARKETQYF	NA	TRBV10-3	TRBJ2-5	NA	13
TGTGCCAGCAGTTTATCAAGGGGAGACACCATATATTTT	CASSLSRGDTIYF	NA	TRBV27	TRBJ1-3	NA	13
TGTGCCAGCAGCGCCCAGGGTACTGCGGGTCCAACTAATGAAAAACTGTTTTTT	CASSAQGTAGPTNEKLFF	few	TRBV9	TRBJ1-4	NA	18
TGTGCCAGCAGCTGGTATCGGGACAGGGGCGGGAATGAGCAGTTCTTC	CASSWYRDRGGNEQFF	NA	TRBV7-9	TRBJ2-1	TRBD1	16
TGTGCCAGCAGGGGGGGACCTACTCGAGACGAGCAGTACTTC	CASRGGPTRDEQYF	NA	TRBV6-5	TRBJ2-7	NA	14
TGCGCCAGCAGTTCATCTTTAGCGGGACAGCAAGAGACCCAGTACTTC	CASSSSLAGQQETQYF	NA	TRBV5-1	TRBJ2-5	NA	16
TGTGCCAGCAGCGAGGGGGTCTCCTACGAGCAGTACTTC	CASSEGVSYEQYF	NA	TRBV9	TRBJ2-7	NA	13
TGCGCCAGCAGCCACGCTTGGCATTATGGCTACACCTTC	CASSHAWHYGYTF	few	TRBV4-1	TRBJ1-2	NA	13
TGTGCCAGCAGCTTAGGTTCGAAAGGGGCCGGCGAGCAGTACTTC	CASSLGSKGAGEQYF	NA	TRBV7-6	TRBJ2-7	NA	15